Listed here are 27 T cell receptor beta chains from one sample, sequenced in a study of T cell responses to AZD1222 COVID-19 vaccine. TCRdb's table, derived via immunoSEQ multiplex PCR, lists solely in-frame clones and lacks some. The sample yields around 160,000 clones, roughly 91% seen once. Material: peripheral blood, obtained on day 0 of AZD1222 vaccination. Receptor source: an adult in good health.

The table lists this clone with a count of one. J is TRBJ1-3 and V is TRBV30; TRBD1 aligns across 8 bases. Germline loops: CDR1 GTSNPN, CDR2 SVGIG (reference sequence). This CDR3 has 13 residues. V lost 2 bases and J lost 4; bases outside the gene matches: 1. This CDR3 is CAWSQGAGNTIYF. For the CDR3, the DNA is TGTGCCTGGAGTCAGGGGGCGGGAAACACCATATATTTT.

V and J are TRBV6-2 or TRBV6-3 and TRBJ2-1, with D perhaps being TRBD1 or TRBD2 (5 bases each). The CDR3 has 15 amino acids. Trimming left V 2 bases short and J 10 bases short, with 18 bases between. From germline, CDR1 is MNHEY and CDR2 SVGEGT. The CDR3 region is CASSYGRGSGYEQFF. In DNA, the CDR3 is TGTGCCAGCAGTTACGGTAGGGGTTCGGGGTACGAGCAGTTCTTC.

This chain connects TRBV5-1 to TRBJ1-1; no clear D gene. The CDR3 is 14 residues long. Germline lookup yields CDR1 SGHRS and CDR2 YFSETQ. V lost 1 base to trimming and J lost 2 bases, with 9 bases between them. The CDR3 here is CASSLLPGNTEAFF. Written as DNA, the CDR3 is TGCGCCAGCAGCTTGTTGCCCGGTAACACTGAAGCTTTCTTT.

This chain connects TRBV10-3 to TRBJ1-5; D is ambiguous. CDR3 length: 13 amino acids. The V end lost 2 bases, the J end lost 2 bases, and 4 bases lay between the germline ends. Germline V gene lookup returns CDR1 ENHRY and CDR2 SYGVKD. CDR3 loop: CAISETGNQPQHF. The CDR3 region has the DNA TGTGCCATCAGTGAGACAGGCAATCAGCCCCAGCATTTT.

This sequence joins TRBV11-2 and TRBJ1-1, with 8 bases lining up with TRBD1. The germline gives CDR1 SGHAT, CDR2 FQNNGV. This CDR3 has 16 amino acids. Losses at the gene ends were 5 bases for V and 4 bases for J; bases not matched to a gene: 12. The DNA for the CDR3 is TGTGCCAGCAGCCCCTGGCCAGGGGGCGCAGGCACTGAAGCTTTCTTT. It is translated as CASSPWPGGAGTEAFF.

V gene TRBV10-3 combines with J gene TRBJ2-3; 9 nucleotides agree with TRBD2. V lost 0 bases and J lost 6; bases outside the gene matches: 10. Germline V gene lookup returns CDR1 ENHRY and CDR2 SYGVKD. This CDR3 region has 17 residues. CDR3 sequence reads: CAISESMASGEFDTQYF. The CDR3 nucleotides are TGTGCCATCAGTGAGTCCATGGCTAGCGGGGAGTTTGATACGCAGTATTTT.

The genes are TRBV3-1 (or the pseudogene TRBV3-2) and TRBJ1-3; no definite D call. Deletions cut 3 bases from V and 0 bases from J, with 6 bases between. Germline CDR1 LGHDT, CDR2 YNNKEL (reference sequence). The CDR3 has 14 amino acids. CDR3 bases: TGTGCCAGCAGCCAGGAGTACTCTGGAAACACCATATATTTT. Translated: CASSQEYSGNTIYF.

V and J are TRBV7-3 and TRBJ2-3, with 7 bases that match TRBD1. The CDR3 spans 16 residues. The germline V gene encodes CDR1 SGHTA and CDR2 FQGTGA. J gave up 4 bases and V 5 bases, and 12 bases lay outside the gene matches. The CDR3 DNA reads TGTGCCAGCAGCCTCCCCGCCAAGGGGGCCGCAGATACGCAGTATTTT. Its protein is CASSLPAKGAADTQYF. The variable domain in full, completed from reference TRBV7-3 and TRBJ2-3, reads GAGVSQTPSNKVTEKGKYVELRCDPISGHTALYWYRQSLGQGPEFLIYFQGTGAADDSGLPNDRFFAVRPEGSVSTLKIQRTERGDSAVYLCASSLPAKGAADTQYFGPGTRLTVL.

The chain joins TRBV10-3 to TRBJ2-1, with 14 bases fitting TRBD2. Germline loops: CDR1 ENHRY, CDR2 SYGVKD. V lost 5 bases and J lost 5; bases outside the gene matches: 5. The length of the CDR3 is 16 residues. The chain's CDR3 is CAISSGTSGSNNEQFF. As DNA, the CDR3 is TGTGCCATCAGTAGCGGGACTAGCGGGAGCAACAATGAGCAGTTCTTC.

Remarks on this clone: Additional DNA sequences in this sample encode the identical CDR3. The chain is built from TRBV6-1 and TRBJ1-2; D is perhaps TRBD1 (5 bases). Trimming left V 3 bases short and J 4 bases short, with 6 bases between. Germline V gene sequence: CDR1 MNHNS, CDR2 SASEGT. The CDR3 spans 12 residues. The CDR3: CASSEGGYGYTF. Written as DNA, the CDR3 is TGTGCCAGCAGTGAGGGGGGCTATGGCTACACCTTC.

The gene calls are TRBV4-1 and TRBJ2-7; D gene ambiguous. V was cut by 0 bases and J by 8 bases, with 11 bases left in between. Germline CDR1 reads MGHRA; CDR2 reads YSYEKL. CDR3 length: 13 amino acids. The CDR3 nucleotides read TGCGCCAGCAGCCAAGATTTGGGCCAAAAGCAGTACTTC. Translating it yields CASSQDLGQKQYF.

V is TRBV10-3 and J is TRBJ2-3; perhaps D is TRBD1 or TRBD2 (5 bases each). The CDR3 sequence is 16 residues long. Deletions cut 5 bases from V and 2 bases from J, with 17 bases between. CDR1 is ENHRY and CDR2 is SYGVKD in the germline V gene. In DNA, the CDR3 is TGTGCCATCAGTTGGGCACCGCAGGGAGACACAGATACGCAGTATTTT. It codes for CAISWAPQGDTDTQYF.

The chain couples TRBV29-1 to TRBJ2-3; D ambiguous. This CDR3 has 14 amino acids. CDR1 SQVTM and CDR2 ANQGSEA come from the germline V gene. V lost 8 bases and J lost 2, with 17 bases in between. The chain's CDR3 is CSLRFSRITDTQYF. The CDR3, as DNA: TGCAGCCTTAGGTTTTCCAGAATCACAGATACGCAGTATTTT.

The gene calls are TRBV5-6 and TRBJ1-1; 7 bases are a match to TRBD1. V lost 6 bases, J lost 3 bases, and 11 bases stayed unmatched. The CDR3 covers 15 residues. CDR1 and CDR2 (germline): SGHDT, YYEEEE. In nucleotides, the CDR3 is TGTGCCAGCAAGGCGACAGGGTCGGCGTACACTGAAGCTTTCTTT. Protein product: CASKATGSAYTEAFF. Supplemented by reference TRBV5-6 and TRBJ1-1, the full variable domain reads DAGVTQSPTHLIKTRGQQVTLRCSPKSGHDTVSWYQQALGQGPQFIFQYYEEEERQRGNFPDRFSGHQFPNYSSELNVNALLLGDSALYLCASKATGSAYTEAFFGQGTRLTVV.

The J gene is TRBJ1-5, the V gene TRBV19, with D perhaps matching TRBD1 (6 bases). Germline lookup yields CDR1 LNHDA and CDR2 SQIVND (reference sequence). This CDR3 spans 16 amino acids. Trimming stripped 4 bases from V and 6 bases from J, with 19 bases between. The CDR3 coding sequence is TGTGCCAGTAGTACCGTTCGGGGGCAGGGCGGTCAGCCCCAGCATTTT. Translation: CASSTVRGQGGQPQHF.

The chain carries TRBV6-2 or TRBV6-3 and TRBJ2-3, with 9 positions matching TRBD2. The germline CDR1 and CDR2 sequences are MNHEY and SVGEGT. The CDR3 is 16 residues long. After removal of 2 bases from V and 2 bases from J, the junction contained 5 bases not matched to a gene. The CDR3 DNA is TGTGCCAGCAGTTACGGACTAGCGTACAACACAGATACGCAGTATTTT. Translation gives CASSYGLAYNTDTQYF.

This chain joins TRBV19 and TRBJ1-2; 7 bases match TRBD1. With V trimmed by 5 bases and J by 11 bases, 8 bases remained unmatched. Germline CDR1 LNHDA, CDR2 SQIVND (reference sequence). The CDR3 runs 12 residues. The CDR3 DNA sequence: TGTGCCAGTAGTCCGGGACAGCGACGTTACACCTTC. Its protein product is CASSPGQRRYTF.

The J gene is TRBJ2-3, the V gene TRBV4-1, with TRBD2 matching over 8 bases. J was trimmed by 4 bases and V by 5 bases; bases with no gene match: 14. The CDR3 is 17 amino acids. Germline loops: CDR1 MGHRA, CDR2 YSYEKL. Here the CDR3 reads CASSAPGESGGPDTQYF. CDR3 coding DNA: TGCGCCAGCAGCGCCCCAGGGGAGAGCGGGGGTCCAGATACGCAGTATTTT.

V is TRBV18 and J is TRBJ1-5; 9 positions agree with TRBD1. The CDR3 is 16 residues long. Losses at the gene ends were 3 bases for V and 5 bases for J; bases not matched to a gene: 8. Germline CDR1 and CDR2: KGHSH and LQKENI. CDR3 DNA: TGTGCCAGCTCACCGGGACAGGGAAGGGCGGATCAGCCCCAGCATTTT. Translated: CASSPGQGRADQPQHF.

V usage is TRBV7-9 and J usage is TRBJ2-1, with 11 nucleotides matching TRBD2. V shed 4 bases, J shed 4 bases, and the junction held 6 bases outside the gene matches. The CDR3 covers 16 residues. Looked up from germline, CDR1 is SEHNR and CDR2 is FQNEAQ (reference sequence). The CDR3 protein is CASSSQLAGVYNEQFF. Written as DNA, the CDR3 is TGTGCCAGCAGCTCGCAACTAGCGGGAGTTTACAATGAGCAGTTCTTC.

The rearrangement joins TRBV6-6 to TRBJ1-3; D remains ambiguous. Trimming took 2 bases from V and 4 from J, leaving 9 bases between them. The germline V gene encodes CDR1 MNHNY and CDR2 SVGAGI (reference sequence). This CDR3 contains 14 residues. This CDR3 is CASSYLVGGNTIYF. As DNA, the CDR3 is TGTGCCAGCAGTTACCTCGTAGGAGGAAACACCATATATTTT.

The V and J genes are TRBV18 and TRBJ2-2; no clear D. The CDR3 consists of 12 residues. The V and J ends lost 4 bases and 4 bases respectively, with 4 bases between them. Per the germline V gene, CDR1 is KGHSH and CDR2 is LQKENI. The CDR3: CASSLSTGELFF. CDR3 DNA: TGTGCCAGCTCACTTTCCACCGGGGAGCTGTTTTTT.

The rearrangement links TRBV27 to TRBJ1-5, with TRBD1 identical over 8 bases. V gave up 5 bases and J gave up 6 bases; unmatched junction bases: 3. The CDR3 contains 13 residues. Germline lookup yields CDR1 MNHEY and CDR2 SMNVEV (reference sequence). The DNA for the CDR3 is TGTGCCAGCAGTCCGGACAGGGCTCAGCCCCAGCATTTT. It encodes CASSPDRAQPQHF.

This chain uses TRBV4-1 with TRBJ2-7; TRBD1 aligns across 8 bases. V lost 6 bases, J lost 0 bases, and 7 bases stayed unmatched. This CDR3 contains 15 residues. Germline-derived CDR1 and CDR2 are MGHRA and YSYEKL. Here the CDR3 DNA reads TGCGCCAGCAGGCTAGAGGGGACAGGCTCCTACGAGCAGTACTTC. This codes for CASRLEGTGSYEQYF.

The chain uses TRBV6-5 and TRBJ1-4, with D uncertain. V was trimmed by 0 bases and J by 5 bases, leaving 7 bases between them. Germline CDR1 is MNHEY and CDR2 is SVGAGI. CDR3 length equals 14 residues. The CDR3 sequence: CASSYSSGNEKLFF. The CDR3 DNA reads as TGTGCCAGCAGTTACTCGAGTGGAAATGAAAAACTGTTTTTT.

The V and J genes are TRBV27 and TRBJ1-3; 10 bases agree with TRBD1. The CDR3 has 19 residues. J lost 0 bases, V lost 5 bases, and 13 bases had no gene match. The germline CDR1 and CDR2 sequences are MNHEY and SMNVEV (reference sequence). In DNA form, the CDR3 reads TGTGCCAGCAGTCCACGCGGACAGGGGGTGGGCCTCTCTGGAAACACCATATATTTT. Protein: CASSPRGQGVGLSGNTIYF.

This clone occurred a few times. The chain combines TRBV29-1 with TRBJ1-2; D is unresolved. The CDR3 covers 14 residues. Germline V lookup: CDR1 SQVTM, CDR2 ANQGSEA. Deletions cut 2 bases from V and 0 bases from J, with 10 bases between. DNA of the CDR3: TGCAGCGTTGAAACCGACAAAGCTAACTATGGCTACACCTTC. Translating it yields CSVETDKANYGYTF. Full variable domain (outside the CDR3, taken from reference TRBV29-1 and TRBJ1-2): SAVISQKPSRDICQRGTSLTIQCQVDSQVTMMFWYRQQPGQSLTLIATANQGSEATYESGFVIDKFPISRPNLTFSTLTVSNMSPEDSSIYLCSVETDKANYGYTFGSGTRLTVV.